The rows below give T cell receptor beta chains drawn from one sample of a study of OX40 agonist ivuxolimab in advanced cancers. Clones were sequenced by immunoSEQ multiplex PCR, and TCRdb holds only the in-frame ones, with some missing. The table has 90,000 or so clones, more than 80% seen once; the top ten hold roughly 8.9%. The sequencing used CD4+ or CD8+ T cells sorted from blood, collected in a trial of the OX40 agonist ivuxolimab. The origin of the receptors is an adult with an advanced solid tumor such as melanoma, head and neck, liver or kidney cancer. CDR3s include the opening cysteine and the closing phenylalanine or tryptophan. Fields, in order: clone size, J gene, V gene, D gene, CDR3 DNA, CDR3 protein. D genes are given only for firm matches. Clone size is stated in some rows and not others, as once, few, many or a class when expanded.

NA,TRBJ2-3,TRBV7-3,NA,TGTGCCAGCAGCATAGGAGGGGGGGTGACAGATACGCAGTATTTT,CASSIGGGVTDTQYF
NA,TRBJ1-5,TRBV21-1,NA,TGTGCCAGCAGCATAGGACAGGGCGGGCCCCAGCATTTT,CASSIGQGGPQHF
NA,TRBJ2-1,TRBV5-1,NA,TGCGCCAGCAGCTACGAGGGGACTCGGGAGCAGTTCTTC,CASSYEGTREQFF
NA,TRBJ2-2,TRBV4-1,TRBD2,TGCGCCAGCAGCCAGGCGGGAGGGTATGTCGGGGAGCTGTTTTTT,CASSQAGGYVGELFF
NA,TRBJ2-3,TRBV10-2,NA,TGCGCCAGCAGTCCGGCTAGCCAAAACACAGATACGCAGTATTTT,CASSPASQNTDTQYF
NA,TRBJ1-6,TRBV30,NA,TGTGCCTGCCACTACAGGAATTCACCCCTCCACTTT,CACHYRNSPLHF
NA,TRBJ2-2,TRBV25-1,NA,TGTGCCAGCAGTGAATCACTAGTCGACGGGGAGCTGTTTTTT,CASSESLVDGELFF
few,TRBJ1-3,TRBV11-2,NA,TGTGCCAGCAGCCCCCAGGAGGGACGCTCTGGAAACACCATATATTTT,CASSPQEGRSGNTIYF
NA,TRBJ2-7,TRBV28,NA,TGTGCCAGCAGTTTATGGGACAGCGAGCAGTACTTC,CASSLWDSEQYF
NA,TRBJ2-4,TRBV2,TRBD2,TGTGCCAGCAGTGATCTAGCGGGGGCTCAGGGTCAGTACTTC,CASSDLAGAQGQYF
NA,TRBJ2-1,TRBV7-9,NA,TGTGCCAGCAGCTCGGAGACAGATTACAATGAGCAGTTCTTC,CASSSETDYNEQFF
NA,TRBJ2-1,TRBV6-1,TRBD2,TGTGCCAGCAGCGAACTACCACTAGCGGCTTACAATGAGCAGTTCTTC,CASSELPLAAYNEQFF
NA,TRBJ1-4,TRBV9,NA,TGTGCCAGCAGCGTAGGTACAGGGACTAATGAAAAACTGTTTTTT,CASSVGTGTNEKLFF
NA,TRBJ1-2,TRBV14,NA,TGTGCCAGCAGTCAGTGGACAAACTATGGCTACACCTTC,CASSQWTNYGYTF
once,TRBJ2-4,TRBV4-2,TRBD1,TGTGCCAGCAGCCCCCGGGGACAGGGCGACCCCCGGAACATTCAGTACTTC,CASSPRGQGDPRNIQYF
NA,TRBJ2-2,TRBV7-8,NA,TGTGCCAGCAGCTTAGCGGCCAGGGGTTGGGACACCGGGGAGCTGTTTTTT,CASSLAARGWDTGELFF
NA,TRBJ1-2,TRBV4-3,NA,TGCGCCAGCAGCCATAATTCAGAAGCTAACTATGGCTACACCTTC,CASSHNSEANYGYTF
NA,TRBJ2-1,TRBV13,NA,TGTGCCAGCAGCTTATGGGGGGGCCGAAATGAGCAGTTCTTC,CASSLWGGRNEQFF
once,TRBJ1-5,TRBV5-1,NA,TGCGCCAGCAGCTTGCGGCCATTTTCTCAGCCCCAGCATTTT,CASSLRPFSQPQHF
NA,TRBJ2-3,TRBV9,NA,TGTGCCAGCAGCGAGAGCGGCACAGATACGCAGTATTTT,CASSESGTDTQYF
NA,TRBJ1-2,TRBV4-2,NA,TGTGCCAGCAGCCAAGATCTGGCTGGATATGGCTACACCTTC,CASSQDLAGYGYTF
NA,TRBJ1-2,TRBV25-1,NA,TGTGCCAGCAGTGAACAGGGAGAAGCATATGGCTACACCTTC,CASSEQGEAYGYTF
NA,TRBJ1-5,TRBV25-1,NA,TGTGCCAGCAGTGACACGGGGGAACAGCCCCAGCATTTT,CASSDTGEQPQHF
NA,TRBJ1-1,TRBV6-5,NA,TGTGCCAGCAGAAGCATTTTGAACACTGAAGCTTTCTTT,CASRSILNTEAFF
NA,TRBJ1-2,TRBV7-9,NA,TGTGCCAGCAGCTCCGAAAATTTAATGGAGGGCTACACCTTC,CASSSENLMEGYTF
few,TRBJ2-7,TRBV28,TRBD2,TGTGCCAGCATAAGCGGGGGGGCCCACGAGCAGTACTTC,CASISGGAHEQYF
NA,TRBJ1-4,TRBV6-6,NA,TGTGCCAGCAGCCCCCTTACTGCAACTAATGAAAAACTGTTTTTT,CASSPLTATNEKLFF
NA,TRBJ2-4,TRBV28,NA,TGTGCCAGCAGTTTAACCCGGGGAGGCAGGGGAATTAACATTCAGTACTTC,CASSLTRGGRGINIQYF